The 14 T cell receptor beta chains below all came from one sample that was sequenced in a study of blood T cell repertoires in COVID-19. Data came from immunoSEQ multiplex PCR; TCRdb stores just in-frame clones and leaves some out. Of over 200,000 clones listed, roughly 87% were seen once; the top ten hold 1.9%. Sequenced input: peripheral blood. Every receptor here comes from a man aged 40-49 years with active or convalescent COVID-19.

This clone was detected only once. The chain links TRBV9 to TRBJ1-2, with a tentative D call TRBD1 (5 bases). The CDR3 has 15 residues. The V gene lost 3 bases and the J gene lost 8 bases, with 20 bases spanning the gap. Germline-derived CDR1 and CDR2 are SGDLS and YYNGEE. The DNA for the CDR3 is TGTGCCAGCAGCGCCCCCGGGGGTACCAATAGGGGCTACACCTTC. Protein sequence: CASSAPGGTNRGYTF.

This clone appeared once. The V and J genes are TRBV28 and TRBJ2-4; 7 positions match TRBD2. The CDR3 length is 12 residues. Trimming at V came to 11 bases and at J to 6 bases, leaving 7 bases not matched to a gene. Germline CDR1 MDHEN, CDR2 SYDVKM. CDR3 DNA sequence: TGTGCCGCGGGGGTCATGTCAAACATTCAGTACTTC. Translated, it gives CAAGVMSNIQYF.

CDR3 region: CASSLLLSYEQYF. CDR3 DNA sequence: TGCGCCAGCAGCTTGTTACTCTCCTACGAGCAGTACTTC. The genes are TRBV5-1 and TRBJ2-7; D is unresolved. The V gene's germline CDR1 is SGHRS and CDR2 YFSETQ. Trimming pared 1 base from V and 0 bases from J, leaving 5 bases between. The length of the CDR3 is 13 residues.

This clone was detected only once. This sequence joins TRBV11-2 and TRBJ2-7; perhaps TRBD2 as D (6 bases). Between the trimmed V and J ends, which lost 3 bases and 3 bases, there was a span of 9 bases. Germline lookup yields CDR1 SGHAT and CDR2 FQNNGV. The length of the CDR3 is 13 residues. DNA for the CDR3: TGTGCCAGCAGCTTTGCGGGGTTCTACGAGCAGTACTTC. The encoded protein is CASSFAGFYEQYF.

The chain carries TRBV28 and TRBJ1-5; D is possibly TRBD1 (5 bases). Looked up from germline, CDR1 is MDHEN and CDR2 is SYDVKM. The CDR3 is 14 residues long. Trimming took off 2 bases at V and 13 bases at J, with 18 bases between the two ends. As DNA, the CDR3 is TGTGCCAGCAGTTTACAGTATTCGGGGACTCGTCAGCATTTT. Amino acid sequence: CASSLQYSGTRQHF.

The CDR3 loop reads CASSLFGQSQETQYF. As DNA, the CDR3 is TGTGCCAGCAGTTTATTTGGACAGTCACAAGAGACCCAGTACTTC. This rearrangement joins TRBV28 to TRBJ2-5, with D maybe TRBD1 (6 bases). V was cut by 1 base and J by 2 bases, with 11 bases left in between. Germline loops: CDR1 MDHEN, CDR2 SYDVKM. The CDR3 totals 15 residues.

The V gene is TRBV28, the J gene TRBJ2-5, with 11 bases fitting TRBD1. Trimming took 5 bases from V and 4 from J; bases not matched to a gene: 6. CDR1 is MDHEN, CDR2 SYDVKM, per germline. The CDR3 consists of 15 residues. CDR3 protein: CASSDPGTGGETQYF. In DNA, the CDR3 is TGTGCCAGCAGTGACCCCGGGACAGGGGGAGAGACCCAGTACTTC.

This rearrangement joins TRBV7-6 to TRBJ2-1, with 9 bases that match TRBD2. The junction had 21 bases not matched to a gene; V was cut back by 3 bases and J by 6 bases. The germline V gene has CDR1 SGHVS and CDR2 FNYEAQ. CDR3 length equals 20 residues. The CDR3 DNA reads as TGTGCCAGCAGCTTCTCCCGGGACACCCTTAGCGGGAGTGCGGCCAATGAGCAGTTCTTC. Residues: CASSFSRDTLSGSAANEQFF.

The CDR3 loop is CASSWPQGNYGYTF. The CDR3 nucleotides are TGTGCCAGCAGTTGGCCGCAGGGGAACTATGGCTACACCTTC. The chain combines TRBV28 with TRBJ1-2; a possible D gene is TRBD1 (6 bases). This CDR3 is 14 amino acids long. With 4 bases removed from V and 2 bases from J, the gap between germline ends came to 11 bases. Germline CDR1 is MDHEN and CDR2 is SYDVKM.

This chain joins TRBV4-2 and TRBJ2-5, with 11 bases lining up with TRBD2. The CDR3 loop spans 16 amino acids. J was trimmed by 2 bases and V by 4 bases; bases with no gene match: 6. Germline-derived CDR1 and CDR2 are LGHNA and YNFKEQ. CDR3 sequence (DNA): TGTGCCAGCAGCCTTCGGACTAGCGGGTCTCAAGAGACCCAGTACTTC. Its translation is CASSLRTSGSQETQYF.

The V and J genes are TRBV4-1 and TRBJ1-1, with D perhaps matching TRBD1 (6 bases). V dropped 1 base and J dropped 4 bases, with 7 bases sitting between them. CDR3 size: 13 residues. Germline values: CDR1 MGHRA, CDR2 YSYEKL. The CDR3 here is CASSQVGGTEAFF. In DNA form, the CDR3 reads TGCGCCAGCAGCCAAGTAGGGGGCACTGAAGCTTTCTTT.

The CDR3 DNA follows: TGTGCCAGCAGCCCACACCAGGACACTGAAGCTTTCTTT. This codes for CASSPHQDTEAFF. This sequence joins TRBV7-3 and TRBJ1-1; D is uncertain. The V and J ends lost 5 bases and 3 bases respectively, with 10 bases between them. This CDR3 comprises 13 residues. CDR1 SGHTA and CDR2 FQGTGA come from the germline V gene.

The V and J genes are TRBV7-9 and TRBJ2-7; the D gene is possibly TRBD1 (5 bases). The germline V and J ends were trimmed by 5 bases and 2 bases, with 10 bases remaining between them. The CDR3 runs 13 residues. Germline CDR1 and CDR2: SEHNR and FQNEAQ (reference sequence). The CDR3 sequence is CASSKGATYEQYF. CDR3 in DNA: TGTGCCAGCAGCAAAGGGGCAACCTACGAGCAGTACTTC.

The count of this clone is one. V usage is TRBV4-1 and J usage is TRBJ1-4; TRBD1 aligns across 10 bases. The V gene's germline CDR1 is MGHRA and CDR2 YSYEKL. V dropped 2 bases and J dropped 2; count of bases not matched to a gene: 8. The CDR3 consists of 18 residues. Here the CDR3 reads CASSQWGTGAWTNEKLFF. For the CDR3, the DNA is TGCGCCAGCAGCCAATGGGGGACAGGGGCTTGGACTAATGAAAAACTGTTTTTT.